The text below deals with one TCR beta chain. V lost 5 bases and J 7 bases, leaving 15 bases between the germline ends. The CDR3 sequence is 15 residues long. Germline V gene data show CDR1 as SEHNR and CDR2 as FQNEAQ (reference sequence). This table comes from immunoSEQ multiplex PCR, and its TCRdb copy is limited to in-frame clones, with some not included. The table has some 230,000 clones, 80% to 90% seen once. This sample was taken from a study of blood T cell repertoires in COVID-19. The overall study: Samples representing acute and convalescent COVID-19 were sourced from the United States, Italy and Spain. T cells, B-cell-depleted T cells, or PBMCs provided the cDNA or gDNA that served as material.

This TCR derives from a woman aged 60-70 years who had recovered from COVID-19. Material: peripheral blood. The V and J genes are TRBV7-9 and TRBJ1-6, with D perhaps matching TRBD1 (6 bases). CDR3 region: CASSLRPGENSPLHF. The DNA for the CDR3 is TGTGCCAGCAGCCTCCGCCCAGGGGAGAATTCACCCCTCCACTTT.